Following are 25 T cell receptor beta chains from one sample sequenced in a study of blood T cell repertoires in COVID-19. Data came from immunoSEQ multiplex PCR; TCRdb stores just in-frame clones and leaves some out. The data contain around 150,000 clones, roughly 80% of them seen just once; the ten biggest clones take up about 8.7%. Material: peripheral blood. The receptors stem from a middle-aged man with active or convalescent COVID-19.

The gene calls are TRBV13 and TRBJ2-7; 9 positions match TRBD2. The germline CDR1 and CDR2 sequences are PRHDT and FYEKMQ (reference sequence). The J segment lost 2 bases and the V segment lost 8 bases, leaving 4 bases of the junction unmatched. This CDR3 is built from 13 residues. Here the CDR3 reads CASSSGDTYEQYF. DNA for the CDR3: TGTGCCAGCTCTAGCGGGGATACCTACGAGCAGTACTTC.

V gene TRBV30 combines with J gene TRBJ1-2; 7 bases map to TRBD1. This CDR3 has 13 amino acids. Germline loops: CDR1 GTSNPN, CDR2 SVGIG (reference sequence). With V trimmed by 2 bases and J by 5 bases, 5 bases remained unmatched. In nucleotides, the CDR3 is TGTGCCTGGAGTTGGGACAGCTTATATGGCTACACCTTC. Protein: CAWSWDSLYGYTF. The full variable domain, with the rest looked up from reference TRBV30 and TRBJ1-2, is SQTIHQWPATLVQPVGSPLSLECTVEGTSNPNLYWYRQAAGRGLQLLFYSVGIGQISSEVPQNLSASRPQDRQFILSSKKLLLSDSGFYLCAWSWDSLYGYTFGSGTRLTVV.

V usage is TRBV6-5 and J usage is TRBJ1-5; no clear D gene. Germline lookup yields CDR1 MNHEY and CDR2 SVGAGI. V was shortened by 6 bases and J by 4 bases, with 4 bases between the two germline ends. This CDR3 is built from 11 residues. The CDR3 nucleotides are TGTGCCAGCAGCTTGAATCAGCCCCAGCATTTT. Its translation is CASSLNQPQHF.

The sample holds one count of this clone. The rearrangement joins TRBV4-1 to TRBJ2-3; D remains unclear. This CDR3 is built from 14 residues. The V and J ends lost 6 bases and 0 bases respectively, with 10 bases between them. From germline, CDR1 is MGHRA and CDR2 YSYEKL. The CDR3 DNA reads TGCGCCAGCAGTCGCGTGCCAAGCACAGATACGCAGTATTTT. It is translated as CASSRVPSTDTQYF.

A few counts support this clone. The V and J genes are TRBV5-1 and TRBJ2-1; TRBD2 might be the D (7 bases). CDR1 and CDR2 (germline): SGHRS, YFSETQ. The CDR3 is made up of 16 amino acids. The V gene lost 0 bases and the J gene lost 9 bases, with 19 bases spanning the gap. The CDR3 nucleotides read TGCGCCAGCAGCTTGGCGACTAGCCGGAGAGGGGGTGAGCAGTTCTTC. This codes for CASSLATSRRGGEQFF.

The chain has TRBV9 and TRBJ1-1; D is undetermined. CDR1 is SGDLS, CDR2 YYNGEE, per germline. Trimming left V 0 bases short and J 5 bases short, with 11 bases between. This CDR3 is 14 amino acids long. This CDR3 reads CASSVDPSGTEAFF. In nucleotides, the CDR3 is TGTGCCAGCAGCGTAGACCCTTCGGGGACTGAAGCTTTCTTT.

V gene TRBV6-5 combines with J gene TRBJ2-4, with a possible D match to TRBD1 (5 bases). The germline gives CDR1 MNHEY, CDR2 SVGAGI. The V end was cut by 1 base, the J end by 9 bases, with 10 bases between. The CDR3 covers 13 residues. CDR3 loop: CASSYFQGGIQYF. CDR3 coding DNA: TGTGCCAGCAGTTACTTCCAGGGTGGCATTCAGTACTTC.

This clone is a singleton in its sample. Here the CDR3 reads CASSHGTGNYEQYF. CDR3 bases: TGTGCCAGCAGCCACGGGACAGGGAACTACGAGCAGTACTTC. The chain has TRBV4-2 and TRBJ2-7; 9 bases are a match to TRBD1. This CDR3 spans 14 amino acids. In germline, CDR1 is LGHNA, CDR2 YNFKEQ. The junction had 3 bases not matched to a gene; V was cut back by 3 bases and J by 3 bases.

J is TRBJ2-1 and V is TRBV18, with TRBD2 identical over 9 bases. The CDR3 loop spans 13 amino acids. With V trimmed by 6 bases and J by 16 bases, 13 bases remained unmatched. Germline lookup yields CDR1 KGHSH and CDR2 LQKENI. The CDR3 nucleotides read TGTGCCAGCTCCCCCTCGCGGGAGGGCCGCATTTTCTTC. As protein: CASSPSREGRIFF.

The V call is TRBV27, the J call TRBJ2-7; possibly TRBD2 for D (5 bases). CDR3 size: 14 residues. Germline loops: CDR1 MNHEY, CDR2 SMNVEV (reference sequence). Deletions cut 5 bases from V and 4 bases from J, with 15 bases between. In DNA form, the CDR3 reads TGTGCCAGCAGTCCAAACATCCTAGCATACGAGCAGTACTTC. Protein: CASSPNILAYEQYF.

The CDR3 region is CASSPGGQMNEQYF. CDR3 nucleotide sequence: TGTGCCAGCAGCCCAGGGGGACAGATGAACGAGCAGTACTTC. The rearrangement links TRBV11-3 to TRBJ2-7; 7 nucleotides line up with TRBD1. Trimming cost V 5 bases and J 5 bases; bases outside gene matches: 9. The CDR3 consists of 14 residues. Germline-derived CDR1 and CDR2 are SGHNT and YENEEA.

The chain couples TRBV27 to TRBJ1-2; 10 nucleotides align to TRBD1. Looked up from germline, CDR1 is MNHEY and CDR2 is SMNVEV (reference sequence). This CDR3 comprises 14 residues. The junction had 6 bases not matched to a gene; V was cut back by 8 bases and J by 3 bases. The CDR3, as DNA: TGTGCCAGCGACAGGGGGCGCTTGGACTATGGCTACACCTTC. Amino acids: CASDRGRLDYGYTF.

CDR3 amino acids: CASSPPLATIYNEQFF. The CDR3 coding sequence is TGTGCCAGCTCACCACCGCTAGCAACTATATACAATGAGCAGTTCTTC. The chain has TRBV18 and TRBJ2-1, with a tentative D call TRBD2 (5 bases). Per the germline V gene, CDR1 is KGHSH and CDR2 is LQKENI. V was shortened by 0 bases and J by 4 bases, with 13 bases between the two germline ends. This CDR3 is 16 amino acids long.

The chain recombines TRBV15 with TRBJ2-7, with 8 bases lining up with TRBD1. The CDR3 extends over 14 amino acids. CDR1 LNHNV and CDR2 YYDKDF come from the germline V gene (reference sequence). The junction had 3 bases not matched to a gene; V was cut back by 1 base and J by 4 bases. The DNA for the CDR3 is TGTGCCACCAGCAGAGGACAGGGGTCGTACGAGCAGTACTTC. This codes for CATSRGQGSYEQYF.

CDR3 protein: CASSKRTRMDTQYF. The CDR3 coding sequence is TGTGCCAGCAGCAAGCGGACTAGGATGGATACGCAGTATTTT. The genes are TRBV3-1 (or the pseudogene TRBV3-2) and TRBJ2-3, with 7 positions matching TRBD2. Losses at the gene ends were 5 bases for V and 6 bases for J; bases not matched to a gene: 8. Germline lookup yields CDR1 LGHDT and CDR2 YNNKEL (reference sequence). The CDR3 runs to 14 residues.

This clone was seen a handful of times. This sequence joins TRBV10-3 and TRBJ1-1; 12 positions match TRBD1. Looked up from germline, CDR1 is ENHRY and CDR2 is SYGVKD. With 2 bases clipped from V and 4 bases from J, the junction kept 2 bases outside the gene matches. The CDR3 sequence is 15 residues long. The CDR3 DNA reads as TGTGCCATCAGTGAGAGGGACAGGGGGCGCACTGAAGCTTTCTTT. Its translation: CAISERDRGRTEAFF.

The chain is built from TRBV7-2 and TRBJ2-3; TRBD2 matches 10 bases. The CDR3 is 17 amino acids. Germline-derived CDR1 and CDR2 are SGHTA and FQGNSA. J was trimmed by 3 bases and V by 5 bases; bases with no gene match: 11. The CDR3 region has the DNA TGTGCCAGCAGCCCCCTGGGACTAGCGCTTGGGACAGATACGCAGTATTTT. This sequence encodes CASSPLGLALGTDTQYF.

The rearrangement uses TRBV6-5 and TRBJ1-1; tentatively, D is TRBD1 (5 bases). CDR3 length equals 12 residues. Between the trimmed V and J ends, which lost 4 bases and 11 bases, there was a span of 14 bases. Germline V gene sequence: CDR1 MNHEY, CDR2 SVGAGI. DNA of the CDR3: TGTGCCAGCAGTTCCCAGGGTTCTTCGGCTTTCTTT. It translates to CASSSQGSSAFF.

This chain connects TRBV12-5 to TRBJ2-1; 14 bases fit TRBD2. The V gene's germline CDR1 is LGHNT and CDR2 FRNRAP. J lost 0 bases, V lost 6 bases, and 4 bases had no gene match. The CDR3 has 17 amino acids. CDR3 in amino acids: CASGQGTSGSSYNEQFF. The DNA of the CDR3 is TGTGCTAGTGGACAAGGGACTAGCGGGAGCTCCTACAATGAGCAGTTCTTC.

The rearrangement joins TRBV2 to TRBJ1-2; TRBD1 aligns across 9 bases. J gave up 6 bases and V 3 bases, and 2 bases lay outside the gene matches. The germline V gene has CDR1 SNHLY and CDR2 FYNNEI. The CDR3 runs 13 residues. CDR3 in DNA: TGTGCCAGCAGTGACGGACAGGGGAATGGCTACACCTTC. It specifies CASSDGQGNGYTF.

The rearrangement links TRBV27 to TRBJ1-1; D might be TRBD1 (6 bases). Germline V gene data show CDR1 as MNHEY and CDR2 as SMNVEV (reference sequence). The V and J ends lost 2 bases and 1 base respectively, with 8 bases between them. The CDR3 has 14 residues. The CDR3 spells CASSLTQGNTEAFF. CDR3 coding DNA: TGTGCCAGCAGTTTAACACAGGGGAACACTGAAGCTTTCTTT.

The chain joins TRBV5-1 to TRBJ1-4; a possible D gene is TRBD1 (5 bases). This CDR3 has 15 residues. V was pared by 4 bases and J by 2 bases, with 12 bases between. The germline V gene encodes CDR1 SGHRS and CDR2 YFSETQ. In DNA form, the CDR3 reads TGCGCCAGCAGCGTGGAGACAGCCACTAATGAAAAACTGTTTTTT. Translation: CASSVETATNEKLFF.

This chain joins TRBV5-1 and TRBJ1-5; 7 bases are shared with TRBD1. Germline V gene data show CDR1 as SGHRS and CDR2 as YFSETQ. The CDR3 spans 15 residues. The ends lost 4 bases at V and 3 bases at J; junction bases unmatched: 7. In nucleotides, the CDR3 is TGCGCCAGCAGCCCTGGGACAGCTATCAATCAGCCCCAGCATTTT. It is translated as CASSPGTAINQPQHF.

This chain joins TRBV2 and TRBJ1-5; no reliable D call. The V gene's germline CDR1 is SNHLY and CDR2 FYNNEI. The V end was cut by 3 bases, the J end by 4 bases, with 7 bases between. The CDR3 totals 13 residues. The CDR3 DNA follows: TGTGCCAGCAGTGAGGTTCGGAATCAGCCCCAGCATTTT. Translation gives CASSEVRNQPQHF.

The rearrangement joins TRBV28 to TRBJ1-4, with a tentative D call TRBD1 (5 bases). With 7 bases removed from V and 8 bases from J, the gap between germline ends came to 20 bases. Germline lookup yields CDR1 MDHEN and CDR2 SYDVKM. This CDR3 has 15 amino acids. As DNA, the CDR3 is TGTGCCAGCACTAATAAAGGGCAGGGTGAAGAAAAACTGTTTTTT. Translated, it gives CASTNKGQGEEKLFF.